Below, 16 T cell receptor beta chains from the same sample are listed, as sequenced in a study of cytomegalovirus exposure and HLA in healthy donors. Only in-frame clones appear in the TCRdb table, and some are missing; sequencing was by immunoSEQ multiplex PCR. The table records about 98,000 clones, about 90% of them present only once. Sequencing was performed on PBMCs. All receptors derive from a man aged 18 to 30 in good health and CMV-seropositive.

V is TRBV5-4 and J is TRBJ1-1; TRBD1 is a possible D gene (5 bases). The CDR3 has 16 amino acids. V was shortened by 4 bases and J by 4 bases, with 20 bases between the two germline ends. CDR1 and CDR2 from the germline V gene are SGHNT and YYREEE (reference sequence). The CDR3 region is CASSRLQSLGATEAFF. The CDR3 nucleotides are TGTGCCAGCAGCCGGCTCCAGTCTCTAGGGGCCACTGAAGCTTTCTTT.

In this sample, this clone turned up once. The chain has TRBV7-8 and TRBJ2-1; 7 bases line up with TRBD2. Germline CDR1 and CDR2: SGHVS and FQNEAQ. The CDR3 loop spans 13 amino acids. The junction had 5 bases not matched to a gene; V was cut back by 6 bases and J by 6 bases. CDR3 protein: CASSLGGVNEQFF. The CDR3 region has the DNA TGTGCCAGCAGTCTGGGGGGGGTCAATGAGCAGTTCTTC.

The chain recombines TRBV2 with TRBJ2-2; D perhaps matches TRBD1 (6 bases). The germline V gene has CDR1 SNHLY and CDR2 FYNNEI. V shed 6 bases and J shed 3 bases, with 11 bases lying between them. The CDR3 is made up of 14 amino acids. In DNA, the CDR3 is TGTGCCAGCAGCGCCGGGACATACACCGGGGAGCTGTTTTTT. This codes for CASSAGTYTGELFF.

This clone was seen a few times. The rearrangement uses TRBV7-2 and TRBJ2-1; the D gene is possibly TRBD1 (6 bases). The CDR3 extends over 13 amino acids. V lost 5 bases to trimming and J lost 5 bases, with 10 bases between them. Per the germline V gene, CDR1 is SGHTA and CDR2 is FQGNSA. CDR3 amino acids: CASSLDRNNEQFF. The CDR3 DNA reads TGTGCCAGCAGCCTGGACAGAAACAATGAGCAGTTCTTC.

This chain links TRBV11-1 with TRBJ1-2, with a tentative D call TRBD1 (6 bases). Trimming left V 4 bases short and J 0 bases short, with 9 bases between. The CDR3 contains 14 residues. Looked up from germline, CDR1 is SGHAT and CDR2 is FQDESV (reference sequence). For the CDR3, the DNA is TGTGCCAGCAGCTCGACAGGAGCTAACTATGGCTACACCTTC. It translates to CASSSTGANYGYTF.

The V and J genes are TRBV7-6 and TRBJ2-1; TRBD1 aligns across 8 bases. Germline CDR1 and CDR2: SGHVS and FNYEAQ. V lost 2 bases to trimming and J lost 2 bases; unmatched junction nucleotides: 5. This CDR3 is 16 amino acids long. The CDR3 loop reads CASSLTGQGTYNEQFF. DNA for the CDR3: TGTGCCAGCAGCTTAACCGGACAGGGTACCTACAATGAGCAGTTCTTC.

The chain uses TRBV27 and TRBJ2-7, with TRBD1 identical over 9 bases. The CDR3 runs to 14 residues. The V and J ends lost 6 bases and 3 bases, in that order; junction bases with no gene match: 6. Germline V gene lookup returns CDR1 MNHEY and CDR2 SMNVEV (reference sequence). CDR3 residues: CASRQTGQGYEQYF. CDR3 coding DNA: TGTGCCAGCAGGCAAACGGGACAGGGCTACGAGCAGTACTTC.

The V and J genes are TRBV15 and TRBJ2-2, with D hard to call. In germline, CDR1 is LNHNV, CDR2 YYDKDF (reference sequence). Trimming removed 3 bases from V and 0 bases from J, with 11 bases in between. This CDR3 is 16 amino acids long. Here the CDR3 reads CATSSVVDTNTGELFF. In nucleotides, the CDR3 is TGTGCCACCAGCAGTGTTGTTGACACGAACACCGGGGAGCTGTTTTTT.

This clone was observed once. The V gene is TRBV7-9, the J gene TRBJ1-2; 11 bases fit TRBD1. The CDR3 totals 15 residues. Germline trimming cut 2 bases from V and 6 bases from J; bases unmatched to any gene: 5. CDR1 is SEHNR and CDR2 is FQNEAQ in the germline V gene (reference sequence). The CDR3 DNA follows: TGTGCCAGCAGCTTACCCGAGGACAGGGGGCATGGCTACACCTTC. Translation: CASSLPEDRGHGYTF.

The chain recombines TRBV5-4 with TRBJ2-3; tentatively, D is TRBD2 (5 bases). Trimming removed 9 bases from V and 5 bases from J, with 19 bases in between. Germline V gives CDR1 SGHNT, CDR2 YYREEE (reference sequence). This CDR3 has 14 residues. CDR3 DNA: TGTGCCATCAACGGACTCGCAATTGGAGATACGCAGTATTTT. Protein product: CAINGLAIGDTQYF.

The chain joins TRBV19 to TRBJ2-5; TRBD1 matches 8 bases. Germline-derived CDR1 and CDR2 are LNHDA and SQIVND (reference sequence). V lost 2 bases, J lost 5 bases, and 4 bases stayed unmatched. The CDR3 spans 14 residues. CDR3: CASSISAGGETQYF. Written as DNA, the CDR3 is TGTGCCAGTAGTATATCAGCAGGGGGCGAGACCCAGTACTTC.

The CDR3 DNA is TGTGCCAGCAGCTTCGCTGGTCAGGGGTCCGGGGAGCTGTTTTTT. Translation gives CASSFAGQGSGELFF. This chain connects TRBV7-3 to TRBJ2-2; possible D gene TRBD1, 6 bases. The V end lost 3 bases, the J end lost 6 bases, and 14 bases lay between the germline ends. Germline CDR1 and CDR2: SGHTA and FQGTGA. The CDR3 covers 15 residues.

Only one count was recorded for this clone. The chain uses TRBV25-1 and TRBJ2-7; no firm D call. The V gene's germline CDR1 is MGHDK and CDR2 SYGVNS. The V end lost 7 bases, the J end lost 6 bases, and 19 bases lay between the germline ends. This CDR3 has 14 amino acids. CDR3 in amino acids: CASNDLPKAAEQYF. CDR3 coding DNA: TGTGCCAGCAATGACCTTCCCAAGGCGGCCGAGCAGTACTTC.

This chain links TRBV5-1 with TRBJ2-5; 13 bases agree with TRBD2. CDR1 is SGHRS and CDR2 is YFSETQ in the germline V gene. CDR3 length equals 17 residues. V lost 4 bases to trimming and J lost 0 bases; unmatched junction nucleotides: 6. Written as DNA, the CDR3 is TGCGCCAGCAGCACCGGGACTAGCGGGGTAAACCAAGAGACCCAGTACTTC. It yields the protein CASSTGTSGVNQETQYF.

The CDR3 sequence is CASSSSGGVQETQYF. In DNA, the CDR3 is TGCGCCAGCAGCTCGAGCGGGGGGGTACAAGAGACCCAGTACTTC. The rearrangement joins TRBV5-1 to TRBJ2-5; 10 bases agree with TRBD2. The CDR3 runs 15 residues. V trimming: 3 bases; J trimming: 2 bases; junction bases outside the gene matches: 4. The germline gives CDR1 SGHRS, CDR2 YFSETQ.

V is TRBV6-1 and J is TRBJ2-1; tentative D call: TRBD2 (6 bases). The CDR3 is 17 amino acids. The germline gives CDR1 MNHNS, CDR2 SASEGT. V was clipped by 0 bases and J by 4 bases, with 16 bases between them. CDR3 coding DNA: TGTGCCAGCAGTGAAGCAAACGGGGGAATAACATACAATGAGCAGTTCTTC. Translating it yields CASSEANGGITYNEQFF.